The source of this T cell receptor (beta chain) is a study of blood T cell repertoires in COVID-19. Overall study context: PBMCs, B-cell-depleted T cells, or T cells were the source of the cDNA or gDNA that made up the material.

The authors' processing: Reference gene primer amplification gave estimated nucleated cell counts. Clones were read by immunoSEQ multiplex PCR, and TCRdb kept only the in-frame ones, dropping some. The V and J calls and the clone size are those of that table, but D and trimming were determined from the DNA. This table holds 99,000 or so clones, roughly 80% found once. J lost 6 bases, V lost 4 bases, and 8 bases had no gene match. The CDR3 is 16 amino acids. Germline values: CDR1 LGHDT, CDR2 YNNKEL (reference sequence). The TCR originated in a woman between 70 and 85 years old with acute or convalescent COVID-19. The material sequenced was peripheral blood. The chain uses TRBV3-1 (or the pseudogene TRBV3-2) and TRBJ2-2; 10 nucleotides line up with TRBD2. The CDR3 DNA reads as TGTGCCAGCAGCCCGCCCGGGACTAGCGTGGCCGGGGAGCTGTTTTTT. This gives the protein CASSPPGTSVAGELFF.